Below are 22 T cell receptor beta chains sequenced from a single sample in a study of T cells in Graves' hyperthyroidism and ophthalmopathy. There were TCR beta CDR3 regions amplified from RNA transcripts. RT-PCR in the first round (using the HTBI primer set) targeted the TCR CDR3. Each CDR3 protein is one row after TCRdb ran MiXCR on the multiplex PCR reads. The sample gives 600,000 to 700,000 distinct CDR3 sequences, just under 45% of which show up once; 7% to 7.5% is in the top ten. The sequenced sample was peripheral blood or thyroid tissue (not recorded which). Receptor source: an adult man with Graves' disease, either hyperthyroidism or ophthalmopathy (not recorded which).

This clonotype is a singleton in its sample. In nucleotides, the CDR3 is TGTGCCAGCGGGACAGCGAACTATGGCTACACCTTC. As protein: CASGTANYGYTF. The chain recombines TRBV25-1 with TRBJ1-2, with 7 nucleotides matching TRBD1. With V trimmed by 8 bases and J by 2 bases, 2 bases remained unmatched. The CDR3 consists of 12 residues. Germline assignment: CDR1 MGHDK and CDR2 SYGVNS.

The chain recombines TRBV7-9 with TRBJ1-3, with D hard to call. V lost 11 bases and J 0 bases, leaving 14 bases between the germline ends. The CDR3 has 14 amino acids. Germline loops: CDR1 SEHNR, CDR2 FQNEAQ (reference sequence). This CDR3 reads CAWSVPVSGNTIYF. The CDR3 DNA follows: TGTGCCTGGAGTGTACCGGTCTCTGGAAACACCATATATTTT.

The V call is TRBV6-1, the J call TRBJ2-7, with D unresolved. V was cut by 6 bases and J by 6 bases, with 12 bases left in between. Germline loops: CDR1 MNHNS, CDR2 SASEGT. The CDR3 totals 12 residues. The CDR3 DNA reads TGTGCCAGCAGCTTTCGGGCCCGCGAGCAGTACTTC. It specifies CASSFRAREQYF.

The chain recombines TRBV20-1 with TRBJ1-5; D might be TRBD1 (5 bases). Germline CDR1 DFQATT, CDR2 SNEGSKA (reference sequence). The V and J ends lost 0 bases and 1 base respectively, with 13 bases between them. The CDR3 runs to 16 residues. The CDR3 loop reads CSARDRQRDSNQPQHF. DNA of the CDR3: TGCAGTGCTAGAGACCGACAGCGTGACAGCAATCAGCCCCAGCATTTT.

This clonotype was seen at least ten times. The chain uses TRBV10-3 and TRBJ1-6; weak D call: TRBD1 (5 bases). The CDR3 has 16 residues. The V end was cut by 10 bases, the J end by 7 bases, with 23 bases between. From germline, CDR1 is ENHRY and CDR2 SYGVKD. CDR3 in amino acids: CATCRDGLWGNSPLHF. CDR3 bases: TGTGCCACCTGTCGGGATGGACTCTGGGGCAATTCACCCCTCCACTTT.

The chain carries TRBV10-3 and TRBJ1-1, with D maybe TRBD1 (6 bases). The CDR3 extends over 14 amino acids. Trimming took off 6 bases at V and 0 bases at J, with 11 bases between the two ends. Germline CDR1 and CDR2: ENHRY and SYGVKD. The CDR3 sequence is CAIRRRGMNTEAFF. The CDR3, as DNA: TGTGCCATCAGGCGCAGGGGAATGAACACTGAAGCTTTCTTT.

The CDR3 nucleotides read TGCAGTGCCTCGTCGTGGGGGGCGGGAGTGAGGAACGAGCAGTACTTC. Translating gives CSASSWGAGVRNEQYF. This chain uses TRBV20-1 with TRBJ2-7; possibly TRBD2 for D (7 bases). V was cut by 6 bases and J by 5 bases, with 26 bases left in between. This CDR3 has 16 amino acids. CDR1 DFQATT and CDR2 SNEGSKA come from the germline V gene (reference sequence).

This chain uses TRBV6-5 with TRBJ1-1, with D uncertain. The CDR3 length is 13 residues. Trimming shortened V by 5 bases and J by 8 bases, and 15 bases separated the two germline ends. Germline V gene lookup returns CDR1 MNHEY and CDR2 SVGAGI. CDR3 region: CASSEARLREAFF. Here the CDR3 DNA reads TGTGCCAGCAGTGAGGCTCGACTGAGGGAAGCTTTCTTT.

About this clonotype itself: A read error is possible here, since a much larger clone lies one base away. This sequence joins TRBV15 and TRBJ1-2; the D gene is possibly TRBD1 (6 bases). The CDR3 is 15 amino acids. Germline CDR1 is LNHNV and CDR2 is YYDKDF (reference sequence). V dropped 0 bases and J dropped 2 bases, with 10 bases sitting between them. CDR3 loop: CATSRDLQGNYGYTF. The CDR3 DNA reads as TGTGCCACCAGCAGAGATTTGCAGGGGAACTATGGCTACACCTTC.

This clonotype occurred many times. Possible read error: a much larger clone is one base away. The V gene is TRBV7-8, the J gene TRBJ1-1; D not certain. CDR3 size: 13 residues. CDR1 and CDR2 (germline): SGHVS, FQNEAQ. V was shortened by 3 bases and J by 0 bases, with 5 bases between the two germline ends. The CDR3 nucleotides are TGTGCCAGCAGCTTGATGGTGAACACTGAAGCTTTCTTT. Residues: CASSLMVNTEAFF.

This clonotype has a handful of counts. This chain connects TRBV6-6 to TRBJ2-7, with 7 bases identical to TRBD1. The CDR3 has 14 residues. V was pared by 5 bases and J by 4 bases, with 8 bases of the junction left unmatched. The germline gives CDR1 MNHNY, CDR2 SVGAGI (reference sequence). The CDR3 region has the DNA TGTGCCAGCAGTGAAACGGGACAGCTATACGAGCAGTACTTC. Residues: CASSETGQLYEQYF.

This clonotype was counted many times. The rearrangement joins TRBV7-9 to TRBJ1-5; no firm D call. CDR3 size: 13 residues. Germline assignment: CDR1 SEHNR and CDR2 FQNEAQ (reference sequence). The ends were cut back, 5 bases at V and 2 bases at J, with 7 bases in the middle. The CDR3 DNA reads TGTGCCAGCAGCCCCATCGGCAATCAGCCCCAGCATTTT. Translation: CASSPIGNQPQHF. Full variable domain (missing parts from reference TRBV7-9 and TRBJ1-5): DTGVSQNPRHKITKRGQNVTFRCDPISEHNRLYWYRQTLGQGPEFLTYFQNEAQLEKSRLLSDRFSAERPKGSFSTLEIQRTEQGDSAMYLCASSPIGNQPQHFGDGTRLSIL.

J is TRBJ1-2 and V is TRBV19; D possibly corresponds to TRBD1 (6 bases). This CDR3 comprises 13 residues. CDR1 and CDR2 from the germline V gene are LNHDA and SQIVND (reference sequence). The V and J ends lost 5 bases and 8 bases respectively, with 15 bases between them. CDR3 loop: CASSPGHTFGYTF. The CDR3 bases are TGTGCCAGTAGTCCGGGACATACCTTCGGCTACACCTTC. Full variable domain (rest looked up from reference TRBV19 and TRBJ1-2): DGGITQSPKYLFRKEGQNVTLSCEQNLNHDAMYWYRQDPGQGLRLIYYSQIVNDFQKGDIAEGYSVSREKKESFPLTVTSAQKNPTAFYLCASSPGHTFGYTFGSGTRLTVV.

This clonotype was seen more than once but under ten times. V and J are TRBV5-5 and TRBJ1-1; 10 bases match TRBD1. Germline assignment: CDR1 SGHKS and CDR2 YYEKEE (reference sequence). The CDR3 spans 17 residues. Trimming at V came to 4 bases and at J to 0 bases, leaving 9 bases not matched to a gene. The CDR3: CASSMKDRGYMNTEAFF. CDR3 coding DNA: TGTGCCAGCAGCATGAAGGACAGGGGGTACATGAACACTGAAGCTTTCTTT.

The chain joins TRBV29-1 to TRBJ1-4, with 7 bases that match TRBD1. CDR3 size: 14 residues. Germline loops: CDR1 SQVTM, CDR2 ANQGSEA. The ends lost 3 bases at V and 5 bases at J; junction bases unmatched: 6. The CDR3 loop reads CSVDRAGGNEKLFF. The CDR3 DNA is TGCAGCGTTGACAGGGCAGGGGGGAATGAAAAACTGTTTTTT. The entire variable domain, with the rest obtained from reference TRBV29-1 and TRBJ1-4, is as follows: SAVISQKPSRDICQRGTSLTIQCQVDSQVTMMFWYRQQPGQSLTLIATANQGSEATYESGFVIDKFPISRPNLTFSTLTVSNMSPEDSSIYLCSVDRAGGNEKLFFGSGTQLSVL.

On this clonotype itself: One end of the junction fails to match germline, which may point to a read error. This sequence joins TRBV25-1 and TRBJ1-4; 11 nucleotides align to TRBD1. Germline V gene sequence: CDR1 MGHDK, CDR2 SYGVNS. This CDR3 comprises 15 residues. CDR3 sequence: CASSSPGQGDEKPFF. Written as DNA, the CDR3 is TGTGCCAGCAGTTCGCCGGGACAGGGGGATGAAAAACCGTTTTTT.

This chain connects TRBV12-3 or TRBV12-4 to TRBJ1-2; TRBD1 might be the D (6 bases). V lost 2 bases and J 12 bases, leaving 16 bases between the germline ends. CDR3 length: 13 amino acids. CDR3 residues: CASSLSGVKSDTF. The DNA for the CDR3 is TGTGCCAGCAGTTTATCAGGGGTCAAATCGGACACCTTC.

V is TRBV11-2 and J is TRBJ2-2, with D possibly being TRBD1 (5 bases). The CDR3 has 14 residues. Trimming removed 3 bases from V and 6 bases from J, with 11 bases in between. Germline values: CDR1 SGHAT, CDR2 FQNNGV. This CDR3 reads CASSFSTRAGELFF. CDR3 DNA: TGTGCCAGCAGCTTCTCTACCAGGGCCGGGGAGCTGTTTTTT.

A few counts support this clonotype. The rearrangement uses TRBV12-5 and TRBJ1-5, with 10 bases lining up with TRBD1. Germline V gene sequence: CDR1 LGHNT, CDR2 FRNRAP. V trimming: 1 base; J trimming: 16 bases; junction bases outside the gene matches: 7. The CDR3 length is 13 residues. In DNA, the CDR3 is TGTGCTAGTGGTTTGGAACCGGGACAGGGGTACCATTTT. Its protein product is CASGLEPGQGYHF. Supplemented by reference TRBV12-5 and TRBJ1-5, the full variable domain reads DARVTQTPRHKVTEMGQEVTMRCQPILGHNTVFWYRQTMMQGLELLAYFRNRAPLDDSGMPKDRFSAEMPDATLATLKIQPSEPRDSAVYFCASGLEPGQGYHFGDGTRLSIL.

This clonotype was seen many times. V and J are TRBV24-1 and TRBJ1-2, with D perhaps TRBD1 (5 bases). V was clipped by 5 bases and J by 7 bases, with 16 bases between them. The germline gives CDR1 KGHDR, CDR2 SFDVKD. The CDR3 runs to 14 residues. The CDR3 is CATSGGREKRGYTF. The CDR3 DNA follows: TGTGCCACCAGTGGGGGCCGAGAGAAGCGTGGCTACACCTTC.

Only a few counts were recorded for this clonotype. V usage is TRBV5-5 and J usage is TRBJ2-7, with D possibly matching TRBD2 (6 bases). Germline loops: CDR1 SGHKS, CDR2 YYEKEE (reference sequence). The CDR3 length is 17 residues. Trimming removed 2 bases from V and 7 bases from J, with 25 bases in between. The CDR3 DNA reads as TGTGCCAGCAGCTTAGGGACCAGGGAGGCGATCAACCGGGAGCAGTACTTC. Translating gives CASSLGTREAINREQYF.

Concerning this clonotype itself: A much larger clone is a single base away; this may be a read error. V is TRBV7-9 and J is TRBJ2-6; 9 bases are a match to TRBD1. This CDR3 has 18 residues. Germline V gene sequence: CDR1 SEHNR, CDR2 FQNEAQ (reference sequence). CDR3 sequence (DNA): TGTGCCAGCAGCGAGCCGGGACAGGGAAGCTCTGGGACCAACGTCCTGACTTTC. This gives the protein CASSEPGQGSSGTNVLTF.